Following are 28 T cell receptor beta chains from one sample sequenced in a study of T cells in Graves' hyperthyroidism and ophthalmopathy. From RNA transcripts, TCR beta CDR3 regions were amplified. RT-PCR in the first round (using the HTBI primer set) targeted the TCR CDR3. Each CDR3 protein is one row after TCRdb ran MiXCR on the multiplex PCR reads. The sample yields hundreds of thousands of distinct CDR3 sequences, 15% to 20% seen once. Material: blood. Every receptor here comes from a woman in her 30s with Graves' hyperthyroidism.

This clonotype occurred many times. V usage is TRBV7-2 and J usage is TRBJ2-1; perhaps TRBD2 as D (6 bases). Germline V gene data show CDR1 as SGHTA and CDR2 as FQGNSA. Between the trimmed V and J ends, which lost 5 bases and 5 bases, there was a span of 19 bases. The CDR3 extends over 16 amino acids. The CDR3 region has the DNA TGTGCCAGCAGCCGATGGACTAAGCAGAATCACAATGAGCAGTTCTTC. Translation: CASSRWTKQNHNEQFF.

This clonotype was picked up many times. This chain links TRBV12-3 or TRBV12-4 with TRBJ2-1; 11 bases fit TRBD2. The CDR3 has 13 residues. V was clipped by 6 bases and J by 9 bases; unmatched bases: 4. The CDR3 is CASRIAGGFEQFF. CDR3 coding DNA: TGTGCCAGCAGGATAGCGGGAGGGTTTGAGCAGTTCTTC.

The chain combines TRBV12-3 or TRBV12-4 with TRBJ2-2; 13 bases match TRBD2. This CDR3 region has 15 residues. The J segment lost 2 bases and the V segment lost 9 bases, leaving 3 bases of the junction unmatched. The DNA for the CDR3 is TGTGCCAGTGGGACTAGCGGGGAAAACACCGGGGAGCTGTTTTTT. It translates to CASGTSGENTGELFF.

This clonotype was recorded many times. CDR3 nucleotides: TGTGCCAGCAGTTTGTGGGGGTACGAGCAGTACTTC. Translation gives CASSLWGYEQYF. The chain couples TRBV28 to TRBJ2-7; D possibly matches TRBD1 or TRBD2 (5 bases each). Germline assignment: CDR1 MDHEN and CDR2 SYDVKM. The CDR3 has 12 residues. V was shortened by 3 bases and J by 4 bases, with 7 bases between the two germline ends. Together with reference TRBV28 and TRBJ2-7, the CDR3 gives the full variable domain: DVKVTQSSRYLVKRTGEKVFLECVQDMDHENMFWYRQDPGLGLRLIYFSYDVKMKEKGDIPEGYSVSREKKERFSLILESASTNQTSMYLCASSLWGYEQYFGPGTRLTVT.

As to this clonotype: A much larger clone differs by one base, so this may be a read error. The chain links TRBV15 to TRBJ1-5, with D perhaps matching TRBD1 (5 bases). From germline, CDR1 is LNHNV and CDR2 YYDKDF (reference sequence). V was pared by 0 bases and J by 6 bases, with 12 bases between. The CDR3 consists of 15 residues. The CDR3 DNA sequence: TGTGCCACCAGCAGAGATCCAGGGCCGGGTCAGCCCCAGCATTTT. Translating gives CATSRDPGPGQPQHF.

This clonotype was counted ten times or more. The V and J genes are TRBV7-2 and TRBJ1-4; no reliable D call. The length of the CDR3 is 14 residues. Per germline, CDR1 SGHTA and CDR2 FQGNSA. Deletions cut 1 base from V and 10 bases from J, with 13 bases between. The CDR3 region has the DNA TGTGCCAGCAGCTTAGACGGGATTCGCGGAAAACTGTTTTTT. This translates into CASSLDGIRGKLFF.

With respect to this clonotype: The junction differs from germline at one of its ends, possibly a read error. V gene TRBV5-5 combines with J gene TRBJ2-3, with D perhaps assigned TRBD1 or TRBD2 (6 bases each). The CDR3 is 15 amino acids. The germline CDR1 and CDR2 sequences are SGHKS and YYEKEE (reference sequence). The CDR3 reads CASSLRGASTDTQYF. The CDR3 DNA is TGCGCCAGCAGCTTGAGGGGGGCAAGCACAGATACGCAGTATTTT.

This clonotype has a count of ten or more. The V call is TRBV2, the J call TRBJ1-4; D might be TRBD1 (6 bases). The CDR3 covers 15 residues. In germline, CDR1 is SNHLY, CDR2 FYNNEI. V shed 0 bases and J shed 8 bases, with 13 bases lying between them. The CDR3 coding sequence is TGTGCCAGCAGTGAAGCGGGCAGGGGAGGGGAAAAACTGTTTTTT. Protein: CASSEAGRGGEKLFF.

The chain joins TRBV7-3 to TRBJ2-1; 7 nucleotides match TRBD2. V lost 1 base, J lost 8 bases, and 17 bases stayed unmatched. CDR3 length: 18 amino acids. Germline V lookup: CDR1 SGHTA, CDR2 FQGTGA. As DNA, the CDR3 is TGTGCCAGCAGCTTAATGGCGGGAGTGGGCGGGAATTCGGATGAGCAGTTCTTC. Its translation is CASSLMAGVGGNSDEQFF.

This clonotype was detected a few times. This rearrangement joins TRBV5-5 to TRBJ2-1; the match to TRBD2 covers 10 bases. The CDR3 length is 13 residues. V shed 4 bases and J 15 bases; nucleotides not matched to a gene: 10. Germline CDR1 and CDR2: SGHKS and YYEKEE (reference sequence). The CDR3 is CASSILAGDPPFF. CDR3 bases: TGTGCCAGCAGCATCCTAGCGGGAGACCCTCCGTTCTTC.

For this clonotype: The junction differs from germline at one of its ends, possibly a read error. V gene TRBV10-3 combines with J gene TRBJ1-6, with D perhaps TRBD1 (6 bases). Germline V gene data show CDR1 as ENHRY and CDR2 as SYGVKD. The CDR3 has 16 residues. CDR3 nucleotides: TGTGCCATCAGAGAGTCGAGACAGGTTCTGAATTCACCCCTCCACTTT. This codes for CAIRESRQVLNSPLHF.

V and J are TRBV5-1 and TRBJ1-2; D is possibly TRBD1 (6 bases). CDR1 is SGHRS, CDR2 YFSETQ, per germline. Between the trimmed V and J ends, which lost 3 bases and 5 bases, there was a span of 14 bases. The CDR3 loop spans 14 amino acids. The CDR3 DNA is TGCGCCAGCAGCTCCAGGGGCGGACTTTATGGCTACACCTTC. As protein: CASSSRGGLYGYTF.

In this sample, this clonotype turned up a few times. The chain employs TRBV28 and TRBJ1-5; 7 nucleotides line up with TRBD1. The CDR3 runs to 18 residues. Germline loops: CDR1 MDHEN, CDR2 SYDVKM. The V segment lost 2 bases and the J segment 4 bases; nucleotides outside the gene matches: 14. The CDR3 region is CASSLPNGQAKLNQPQHF. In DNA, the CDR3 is TGTGCCAGCAGTTTACCTAATGGACAGGCAAAGCTGAATCAGCCCCAGCATTTT.

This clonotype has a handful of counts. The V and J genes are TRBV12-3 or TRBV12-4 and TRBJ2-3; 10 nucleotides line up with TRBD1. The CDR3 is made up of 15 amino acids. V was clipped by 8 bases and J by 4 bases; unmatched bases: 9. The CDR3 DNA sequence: TGTGCCAGCTCCTCCGAGACAGGGGGCGCAGATACGCAGTATTTT. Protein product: CASSSETGGADTQYF.

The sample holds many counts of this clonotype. The CDR3 region is CASSQDGDRGGGYTF. CDR3 bases: TGTGCCAGCAGCCAAGACGGGGACAGGGGAGGAGGCTACACCTTC. V gene TRBV3-1 combines with J gene TRBJ1-2; the match to TRBD1 covers 10 bases. Germline CDR1 reads LGHDT; CDR2 reads YNNKEL (reference sequence). The V segment lost 0 bases and the J segment 8 bases; nucleotides outside the gene matches: 6. The CDR3 is 15 residues long.

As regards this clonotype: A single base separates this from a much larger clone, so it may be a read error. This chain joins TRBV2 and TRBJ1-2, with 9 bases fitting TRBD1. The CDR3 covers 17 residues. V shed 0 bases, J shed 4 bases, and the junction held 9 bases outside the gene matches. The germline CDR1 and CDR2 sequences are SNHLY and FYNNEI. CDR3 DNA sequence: TGTGCCAGCAGTGAAGCGACCAAGGGACAGGGATCCTATGGCTACACCTTC. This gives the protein CASSEATKGQGSYGYTF. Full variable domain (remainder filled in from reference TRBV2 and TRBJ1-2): EPEVTQTPSHQVTQMGQEVILRCVPISNHLYFYWYRQILGQKVEFLVSFYNNEISEKSEIFDDQFSVERPDGSNFTLKIRSTKLEDSAMYFCASSEATKGQGSYGYTFGSGTRLTVV.

CDR3 in amino acids: CASSPPGQKYTF. The CDR3 region has the DNA TGTGCCAGCAGCCCCCCGGGCCAGAAATACACCTTC. The chain employs TRBV14 and TRBJ1-2; D gene ambiguous. Germline V gives CDR1 SGHDN, CDR2 FVKESK. The CDR3 has 12 residues. The V end was cut by 4 bases, the J end by 11 bases, with 14 bases between.

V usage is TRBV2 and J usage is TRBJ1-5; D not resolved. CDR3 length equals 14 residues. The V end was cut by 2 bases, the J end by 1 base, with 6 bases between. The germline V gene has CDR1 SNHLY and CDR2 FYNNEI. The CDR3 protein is CASSERPSNQPQHF. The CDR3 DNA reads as TGTGCCAGCAGTGAACGGCCCAGCAATCAGCCCCAGCATTTT.

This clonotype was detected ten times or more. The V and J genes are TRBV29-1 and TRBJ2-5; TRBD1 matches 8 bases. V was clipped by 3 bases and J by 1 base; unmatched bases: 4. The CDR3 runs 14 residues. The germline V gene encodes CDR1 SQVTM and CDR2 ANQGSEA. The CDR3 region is CSVDPGTGQETQYF. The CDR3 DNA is TGCAGCGTTGACCCAGGGACAGGCCAAGAGACCCAGTACTTC. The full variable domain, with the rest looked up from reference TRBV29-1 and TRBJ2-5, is SAVISQKPSRDICQRGTSLTIQCQVDSQVTMMFWYRQQPGQSLTLIATANQGSEATYESGFVIDKFPISRPNLTFSTLTVSNMSPEDSSIYLCSVDPGTGQETQYFGPGTRLLVL.

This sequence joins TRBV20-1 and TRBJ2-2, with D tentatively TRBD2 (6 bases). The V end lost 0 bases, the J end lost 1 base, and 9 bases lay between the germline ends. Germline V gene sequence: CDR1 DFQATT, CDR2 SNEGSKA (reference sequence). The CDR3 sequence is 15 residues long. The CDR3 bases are TGCAGTGCTAGAGATCTCGGGAGGAACACCGGGGAGCTGTTTTTT. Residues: CSARDLGRNTGELFF.

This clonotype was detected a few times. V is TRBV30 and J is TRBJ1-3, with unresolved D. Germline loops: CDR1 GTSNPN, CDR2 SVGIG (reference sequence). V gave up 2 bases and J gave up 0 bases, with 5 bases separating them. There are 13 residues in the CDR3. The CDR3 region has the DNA TGTGCCTGGAGTTATGGCTCTGGAAACACCATATATTTT. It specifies CAWSYGSGNTIYF.

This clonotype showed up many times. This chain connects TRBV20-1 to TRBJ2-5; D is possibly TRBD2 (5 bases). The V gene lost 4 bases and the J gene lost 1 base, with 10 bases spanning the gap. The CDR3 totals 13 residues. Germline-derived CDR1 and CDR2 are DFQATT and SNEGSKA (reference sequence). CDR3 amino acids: CSATPLAQETQYF. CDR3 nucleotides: TGCAGTGCTACACCCCTAGCCCAAGAGACCCAGTACTTC.

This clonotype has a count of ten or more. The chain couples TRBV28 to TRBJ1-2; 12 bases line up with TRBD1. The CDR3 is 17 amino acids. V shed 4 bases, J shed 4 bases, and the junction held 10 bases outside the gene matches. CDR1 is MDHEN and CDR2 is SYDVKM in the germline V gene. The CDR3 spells CASSSPGQGAQSYGYTF. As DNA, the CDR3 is TGTGCCAGCAGTTCTCCGGGACAGGGGGCGCAATCCTATGGCTACACCTTC.

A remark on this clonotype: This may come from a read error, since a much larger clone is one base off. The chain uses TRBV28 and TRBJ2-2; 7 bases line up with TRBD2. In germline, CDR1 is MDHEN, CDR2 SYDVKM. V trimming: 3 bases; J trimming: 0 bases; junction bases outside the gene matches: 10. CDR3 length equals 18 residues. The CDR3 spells CASSLGMRETANTGELFF. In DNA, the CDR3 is TGTGCCAGCAGTTTGGGAATGCGGGAGACCGCGAACACCGGGGAGCTGTTTTTT. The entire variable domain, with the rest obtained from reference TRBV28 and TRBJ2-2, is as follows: DVKVTQSSRYLVKRTGEKVFLECVQDMDHENMFWYRQDPGLGLRLIYFSYDVKMKEKGDIPEGYSVSREKKERFSLILESASTNQTSMYLCASSLGMRETANTGELFFGEGSRLTVL.

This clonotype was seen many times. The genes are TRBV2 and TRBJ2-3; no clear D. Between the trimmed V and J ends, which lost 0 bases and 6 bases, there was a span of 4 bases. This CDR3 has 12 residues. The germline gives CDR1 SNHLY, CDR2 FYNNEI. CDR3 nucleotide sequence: TGTGCCAGCAGTGAAGCGCGGGATACGCAGTATTTT. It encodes CASSEARDTQYF. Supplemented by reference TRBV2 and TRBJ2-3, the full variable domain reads EPEVTQTPSHQVTQMGQEVILRCVPISNHLYFYWYRQILGQKVEFLVSFYNNEISEKSEIFDDQFSVERPDGSNFTLKIRSTKLEDSAMYFCASSEARDTQYFGPGTRLTVL.

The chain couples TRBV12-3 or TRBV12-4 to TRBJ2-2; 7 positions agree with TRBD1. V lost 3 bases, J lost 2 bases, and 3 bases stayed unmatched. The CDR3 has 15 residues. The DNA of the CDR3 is TGTGCCAGCAGTTTCTGGACAGGAAACACCGGGGAGCTGTTTTTT. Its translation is CASSFWTGNTGELFF.

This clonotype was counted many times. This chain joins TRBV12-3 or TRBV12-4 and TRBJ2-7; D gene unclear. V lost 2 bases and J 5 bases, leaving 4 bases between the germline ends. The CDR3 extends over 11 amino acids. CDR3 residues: CASSLSHEQYF. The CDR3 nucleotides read TGTGCCAGCAGTTTAAGTCACGAGCAGTACTTC.

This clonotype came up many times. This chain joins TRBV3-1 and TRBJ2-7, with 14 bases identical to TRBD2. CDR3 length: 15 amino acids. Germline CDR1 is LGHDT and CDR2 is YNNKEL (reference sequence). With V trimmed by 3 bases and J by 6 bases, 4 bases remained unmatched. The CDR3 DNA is TGTGCCAGCAGCCAGGGACTAGCGGGAGAGGGCGAGCAGTACTTC. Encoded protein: CASSQGLAGEGEQYF.